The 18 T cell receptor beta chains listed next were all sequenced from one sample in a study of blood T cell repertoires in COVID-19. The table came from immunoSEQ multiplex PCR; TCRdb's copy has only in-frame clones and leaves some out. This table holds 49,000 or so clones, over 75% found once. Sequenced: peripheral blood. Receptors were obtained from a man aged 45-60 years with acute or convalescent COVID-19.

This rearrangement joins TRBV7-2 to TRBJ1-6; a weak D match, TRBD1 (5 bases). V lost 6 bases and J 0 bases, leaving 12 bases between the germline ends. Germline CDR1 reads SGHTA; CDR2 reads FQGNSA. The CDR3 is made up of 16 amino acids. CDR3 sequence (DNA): TGTGCCAGCAGGGCCAGGGCCAGCTCCTATAATTCACCCCTCCACTTT. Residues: CASRARASSYNSPLHF. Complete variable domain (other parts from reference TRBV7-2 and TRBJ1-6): GAGVSQSPSNKVTEKGKDVELRCDPISGHTALYWYRQSLGQGLEFLIYFQGNSAPDKSGLPSDRFSAERTGGSVSTLTIQRTQQEDSAVYLCASRARASSYNSPLHFGNGTRLTVT.

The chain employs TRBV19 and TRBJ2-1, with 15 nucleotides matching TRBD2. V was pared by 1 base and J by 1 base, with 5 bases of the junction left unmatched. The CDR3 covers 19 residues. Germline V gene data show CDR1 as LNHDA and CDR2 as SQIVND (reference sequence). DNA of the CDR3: TGTGCCAGTAGTATAGGGACTAGCGGGAGGGACTGGTCCTACAATGAGCAGTTCTTC. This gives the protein CASSIGTSGRDWSYNEQFF.

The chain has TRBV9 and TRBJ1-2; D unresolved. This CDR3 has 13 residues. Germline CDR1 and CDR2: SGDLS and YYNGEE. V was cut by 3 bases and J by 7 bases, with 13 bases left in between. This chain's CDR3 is CASSAGVTRGYTF. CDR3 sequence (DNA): TGTGCCAGCAGCGCGGGAGTCACGCGTGGCTACACCTTC.

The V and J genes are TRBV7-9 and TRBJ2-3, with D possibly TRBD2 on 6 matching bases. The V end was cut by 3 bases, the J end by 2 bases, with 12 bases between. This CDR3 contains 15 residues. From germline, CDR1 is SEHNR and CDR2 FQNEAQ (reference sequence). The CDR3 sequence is CASSFSSGVTDTQYF. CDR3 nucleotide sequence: TGTGCCAGCAGCTTCAGTAGCGGAGTCACAGATACGCAGTATTTT.

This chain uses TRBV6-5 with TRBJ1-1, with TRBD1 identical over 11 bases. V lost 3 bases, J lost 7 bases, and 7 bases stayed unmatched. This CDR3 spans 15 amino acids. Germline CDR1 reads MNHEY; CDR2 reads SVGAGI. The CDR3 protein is CASSYRGQGVSEAFF. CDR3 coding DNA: TGTGCCAGCAGTTATAGGGGACAGGGGGTCAGTGAAGCTTTCTTT.

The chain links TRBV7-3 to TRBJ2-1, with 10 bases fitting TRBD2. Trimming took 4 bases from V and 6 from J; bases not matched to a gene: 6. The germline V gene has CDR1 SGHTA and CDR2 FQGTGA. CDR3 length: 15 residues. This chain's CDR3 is CASSSGLAGVNEQFF. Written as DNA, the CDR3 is TGTGCCAGCAGCTCTGGGCTAGCGGGGGTCAATGAGCAGTTCTTC. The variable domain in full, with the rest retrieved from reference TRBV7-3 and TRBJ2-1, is GAGVSQTPSNKVTEKGKYVELRCDPISGHTALYWYRQSLGQGPEFLIYFQGTGAADDSGLPNDRFFAVRPEGSVSTLKIQRTERGDSAVYLCASSSGLAGVNEQFFGPGTRLTVL.

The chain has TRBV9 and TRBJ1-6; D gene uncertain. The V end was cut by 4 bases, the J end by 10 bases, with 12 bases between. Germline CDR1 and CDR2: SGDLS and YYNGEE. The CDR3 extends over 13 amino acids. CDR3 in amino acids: CASSLAGLSPLHF. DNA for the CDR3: TGTGCCAGCAGCCTGGCGGGTTTATCACCCCTCCACTTT.

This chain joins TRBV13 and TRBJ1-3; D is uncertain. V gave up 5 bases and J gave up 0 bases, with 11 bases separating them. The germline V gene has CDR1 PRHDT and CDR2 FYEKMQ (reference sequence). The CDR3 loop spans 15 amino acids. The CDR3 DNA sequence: TGTGCCAGCAGCCAACAGTCGAGCTCTGGAAACACCATATATTTT. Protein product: CASSQQSSSGNTIYF.

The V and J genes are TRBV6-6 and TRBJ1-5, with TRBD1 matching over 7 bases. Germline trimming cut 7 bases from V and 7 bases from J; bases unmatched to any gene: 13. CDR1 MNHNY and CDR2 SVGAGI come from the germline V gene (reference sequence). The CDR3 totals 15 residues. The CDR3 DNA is TGTGCCAGCACCCATACCACGACAGGGCGACAGCCCCAGCATTTT. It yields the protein CASTHTTTGRQPQHF.

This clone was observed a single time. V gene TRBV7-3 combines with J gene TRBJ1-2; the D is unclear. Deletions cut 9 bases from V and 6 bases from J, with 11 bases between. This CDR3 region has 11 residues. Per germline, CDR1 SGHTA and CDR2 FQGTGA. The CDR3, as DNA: TGTGCCAGGATGAGATTAAATGGCTACACCTTC. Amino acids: CARMRLNGYTF.

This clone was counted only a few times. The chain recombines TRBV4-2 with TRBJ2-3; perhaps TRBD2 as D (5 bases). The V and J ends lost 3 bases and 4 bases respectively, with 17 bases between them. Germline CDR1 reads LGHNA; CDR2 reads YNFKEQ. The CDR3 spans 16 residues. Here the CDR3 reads CASSQNTVGGSDTQYF. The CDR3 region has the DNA TGTGCCAGCAGCCAGAACACGGTTGGAGGTTCAGATACGCAGTATTTT.

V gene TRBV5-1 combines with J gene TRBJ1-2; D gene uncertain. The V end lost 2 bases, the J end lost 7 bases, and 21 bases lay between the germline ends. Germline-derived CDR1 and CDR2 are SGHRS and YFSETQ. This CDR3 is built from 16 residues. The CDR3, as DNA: TGCGCCAGCAGCTTTCTTAGGGTCGGGGTTTTGTCTGGCTACACCTTC. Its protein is CASSFLRVGVLSGYTF.

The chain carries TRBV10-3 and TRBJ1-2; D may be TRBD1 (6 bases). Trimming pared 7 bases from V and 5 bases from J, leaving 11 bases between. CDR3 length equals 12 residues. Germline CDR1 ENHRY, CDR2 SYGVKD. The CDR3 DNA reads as TGTGCCATCACTACAGGGCCATATGGCTACACCTTC. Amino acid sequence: CAITTGPYGYTF.

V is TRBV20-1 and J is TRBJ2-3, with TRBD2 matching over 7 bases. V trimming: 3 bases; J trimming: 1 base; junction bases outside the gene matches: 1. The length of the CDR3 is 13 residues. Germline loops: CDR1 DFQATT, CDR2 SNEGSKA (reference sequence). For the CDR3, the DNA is TGCAGTGCTAGTACTAGCGGCACAGATACGCAGTATTTT. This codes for CSASTSGTDTQYF.

CDR3 nucleotides: TGTGCCAGCAGCTCCTGGACAGGGGGAGATACGCAGTATTTT. Translation: CASSSWTGGDTQYF. This sequence joins TRBV7-2 and TRBJ2-3, with 10 bases matching TRBD1. Germline V gene lookup returns CDR1 SGHTA and CDR2 FQGNSA. V lost 4 bases and J lost 5; bases outside the gene matches: 3. The CDR3 totals 14 residues.

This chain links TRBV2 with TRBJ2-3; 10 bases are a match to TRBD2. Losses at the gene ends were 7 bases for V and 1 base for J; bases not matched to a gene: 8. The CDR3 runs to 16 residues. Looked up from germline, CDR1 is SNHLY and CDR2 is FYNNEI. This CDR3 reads CASNDRSGRGTDTQYF. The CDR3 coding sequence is TGTGCCAGCAACGACCGGAGCGGGAGGGGCACAGATACGCAGTATTTT.

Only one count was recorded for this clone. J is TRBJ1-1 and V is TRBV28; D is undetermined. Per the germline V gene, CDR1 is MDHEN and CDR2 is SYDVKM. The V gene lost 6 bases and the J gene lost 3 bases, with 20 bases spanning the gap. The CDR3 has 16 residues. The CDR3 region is CASSPHGGARDTEAFF. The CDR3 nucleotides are TGTGCCAGCAGCCCTCATGGAGGTGCAAGGGACACTGAAGCTTTCTTT.

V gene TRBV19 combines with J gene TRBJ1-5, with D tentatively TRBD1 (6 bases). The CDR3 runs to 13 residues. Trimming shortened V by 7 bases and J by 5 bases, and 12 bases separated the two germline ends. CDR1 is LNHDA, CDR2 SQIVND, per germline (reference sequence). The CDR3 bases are TGTGCCAGTACTCTAGGGGGTCATCAGCCCCAGCATTTT. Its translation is CASTLGGHQPQHF.